Many counts were recorded for the clone carrying this T cell receptor (beta chain). Antigen specificity is unknown. The data were obtained in a study of identical twins. Study observations and caveats: Fewer insertions marked abundant cord blood beta clonotypes; young adult naive trended weakly, memory not at all. Compared with models, monozygotic twins showed more out-of-frame TCR alpha sharing. Alpha sequences out of frame and shared by twins had excess low generation probability.

Via MiXCR, TCRdb re-called the 5' RACE reads, giving one row per CDR3 protein. The repertoire holds 640,000 or so distinct CDR3 sequences, with over 5% as singletons. The sequencing input was naive T cells sorted from blood. The receptor comes from a man younger than 30 in good health.

CDR3 bases: TGTGCCAGCAGCTTGGAGCGGGAGTACGCCTACAATGAGCAGTTCTTC. It translates to CASSLEREYAYNEQFF. This chain links TRBV5-5 with TRBJ2-1, with TRBD2 matching over 8 bases. The germline gives CDR1 SGHKS, CDR2 YYEKEE (reference sequence). This CDR3 is 16 amino acids long. V lost 0 bases to trimming and J lost 2 bases; unmatched junction nucleotides: 4. The full variable domain, in which reference TRBV5-5 and TRBJ2-1 provide the parts outside the CDR3, is DAGVTQSPTHLIKTRGQQVTLRCSPISGHKSVSWYQQVLGQGPQFIFQYYEKEERGRGNFPDRFSARQFPNYSSELNVNALLLGDSALYLCASSLEREYAYNEQFFGPGTRLTVL.